What follows are 11 T cell receptor beta chains derived from one specimen sequenced in a study of PD-1 blockade in classical Hodgkin lymphoma. Relapses following autologous stem cell transplantation were seen in all patients, with brentuximab vedotin exposure varying. Assay used: immunoSEQ multiplex PCR; TCRdb lists only in-frame clones, some missing. The sample consists of some 13,000 clones, more than 75% of them appearing once. Sequences were derived from peripheral blood mononuclear cells (PBMCs), sampled at baseline. These receptors all stem from a human donor with classical Hodgkin lymphoma.

This clone appeared a few times. V and J are TRBV19 and TRBJ2-3; D unclear. Trimming pared 1 base from V and 0 bases from J, leaving 8 bases between. Germline CDR1 and CDR2: LNHDA and SQIVND (reference sequence). The CDR3 covers 15 residues. CDR3 DNA: TGTGCCAGTAGTATAGGGAGACTTAGCACAGATACGCAGTATTTT. This codes for CASSIGRLSTDTQYF.

V is TRBV18 and J is TRBJ2-1, with D possibly matching TRBD1 (6 bases). The CDR3 covers 16 residues. CDR1 is KGHSH and CDR2 is LQKENI in the germline V gene. Trimming shortened V by 0 bases and J by 8 bases, and 17 bases separated the two germline ends. This CDR3 is CASSPPITGSLHEQFF. The CDR3 nucleotides are TGTGCCAGCTCACCACCGATAACAGGGAGTCTCCATGAGCAGTTCTTC.

V usage is TRBV5-1 and J usage is TRBJ2-7; D might be TRBD1 or TRBD2, each matching 5 bases. In germline, CDR1 is SGHRS, CDR2 YFSETQ. V lost 7 bases, J lost 2 bases, and 16 bases lay in between. The CDR3 totals 14 residues. CDR3 sequence reads: CASSPGPGPYEQYF. The DNA for the CDR3 is TGCGCCAGCTCTCCGGGGCCGGGGCCCTACGAGCAGTACTTC.

The chain carries TRBV5-4 and TRBJ2-7; TRBD1 is a possible D gene (5 bases). Germline V gives CDR1 SGHNT, CDR2 YYREEE (reference sequence). V was clipped by 5 bases and J by 5 bases, with 14 bases between them. CDR3 length equals 13 residues. CDR3 DNA: TGTGCCAGCAGTCCCCCCAGGGCGAACGAGCAGTACTTC. This encodes CASSPPRANEQYF.

This clone has only one observation. The chain combines TRBV10-1 with TRBJ2-3; 7 positions match TRBD1. The germline V gene encodes CDR1 WNHNN and CDR2 SYGVQD (reference sequence). This CDR3 is 15 amino acids long. The V segment lost 3 bases and the J segment 5 bases; nucleotides outside the gene matches: 8. The CDR3 sequence: CASSDSLTGRDTQYF. The CDR3 region has the DNA TGCGCCAGCAGTGATTCCCTGACAGGGAGAGATACGCAGTATTTT.

The chain is built from TRBV25-1 and TRBJ1-6; 7 bases are a match to TRBD1. This CDR3 comprises 14 residues. J lost 9 bases, V lost 4 bases, and 6 bases had no gene match. Germline values: CDR1 MGHDK, CDR2 SYGVNS. The CDR3 sequence is CASSGARGFSPLHF. Here the CDR3 DNA reads TGTGCCAGCAGTGGGGCCAGGGGGTTTTCACCCCTCCACTTT.

The V and J genes are TRBV7-3 and TRBJ2-3, with 9 bases that match TRBD2. The J segment lost 5 bases and the V segment lost 3 bases, leaving 6 bases of the junction unmatched. CDR1 and CDR2 from the germline V gene are SGHTA and FQGTGA. This CDR3 contains 15 residues. CDR3 DNA: TGTGCCAGCAGCTTGGGCGGGGGGGCCGGAGATACGCAGTATTTT. Residues: CASSLGGGAGDTQYF. Variable domain in full (rest from reference TRBV7-3 and TRBJ2-3): GAGVSQTPSNKVTEKGKYVELRCDPISGHTALYWYRQSLGQGPEFLIYFQGTGAADDSGLPNDRFFAVRPEGSVSTLKIQRTERGDSAVYLCASSLGGGAGDTQYFGPGTRLTVL.

This chain links TRBV2 with TRBJ2-3; perhaps TRBD2 as D (6 bases). The length of the CDR3 is 14 residues. Trimming left V 5 bases short and J 4 bases short, with 13 bases between. Germline assignment: CDR1 SNHLY and CDR2 FYNNEI. Written as DNA, the CDR3 is TGTGCCAGCAGTTACCGGCCGGGGGCAGATACGCAGTATTTT. Protein: CASSYRPGADTQYF.

The chain has TRBV11-2 and TRBJ1-5, with D possibly being TRBD1 (5 bases). CDR3 length: 15 residues. CDR1 SGHAT and CDR2 FQNNGV come from the germline V gene. V was cut by 3 bases and J by 2 bases, with 11 bases left in between. CDR3 nucleotides: TGTGCCAGCAGCTTCAGGGCTAGTGGCAATCAGCCCCAGCATTTT. It yields the protein CASSFRASGNQPQHF.

The chain combines TRBV27 with TRBJ2-1, with 10 bases fitting TRBD2. Germline loops: CDR1 MNHEY, CDR2 SMNVEV (reference sequence). J lost 8 bases, V lost 2 bases, and 6 bases had no gene match. The CDR3 has 15 residues. CDR3 loop: CASSLGLAGVYEQFF. In DNA form, the CDR3 reads TGTGCCAGCAGTTTAGGTCTAGCGGGAGTCTATGAGCAGTTCTTC.

V usage is TRBV14 and J usage is TRBJ2-7, with D maybe TRBD2 (5 bases). CDR3 length: 11 residues. V shed 0 bases and J shed 9 bases, with 6 bases lying between them. In germline, CDR1 is SGHDN, CDR2 FVKESK. This CDR3 reads CASSQDSGQYF. Here the CDR3 DNA reads TGTGCCAGCAGCCAAGACAGCGGGCAGTACTTC.